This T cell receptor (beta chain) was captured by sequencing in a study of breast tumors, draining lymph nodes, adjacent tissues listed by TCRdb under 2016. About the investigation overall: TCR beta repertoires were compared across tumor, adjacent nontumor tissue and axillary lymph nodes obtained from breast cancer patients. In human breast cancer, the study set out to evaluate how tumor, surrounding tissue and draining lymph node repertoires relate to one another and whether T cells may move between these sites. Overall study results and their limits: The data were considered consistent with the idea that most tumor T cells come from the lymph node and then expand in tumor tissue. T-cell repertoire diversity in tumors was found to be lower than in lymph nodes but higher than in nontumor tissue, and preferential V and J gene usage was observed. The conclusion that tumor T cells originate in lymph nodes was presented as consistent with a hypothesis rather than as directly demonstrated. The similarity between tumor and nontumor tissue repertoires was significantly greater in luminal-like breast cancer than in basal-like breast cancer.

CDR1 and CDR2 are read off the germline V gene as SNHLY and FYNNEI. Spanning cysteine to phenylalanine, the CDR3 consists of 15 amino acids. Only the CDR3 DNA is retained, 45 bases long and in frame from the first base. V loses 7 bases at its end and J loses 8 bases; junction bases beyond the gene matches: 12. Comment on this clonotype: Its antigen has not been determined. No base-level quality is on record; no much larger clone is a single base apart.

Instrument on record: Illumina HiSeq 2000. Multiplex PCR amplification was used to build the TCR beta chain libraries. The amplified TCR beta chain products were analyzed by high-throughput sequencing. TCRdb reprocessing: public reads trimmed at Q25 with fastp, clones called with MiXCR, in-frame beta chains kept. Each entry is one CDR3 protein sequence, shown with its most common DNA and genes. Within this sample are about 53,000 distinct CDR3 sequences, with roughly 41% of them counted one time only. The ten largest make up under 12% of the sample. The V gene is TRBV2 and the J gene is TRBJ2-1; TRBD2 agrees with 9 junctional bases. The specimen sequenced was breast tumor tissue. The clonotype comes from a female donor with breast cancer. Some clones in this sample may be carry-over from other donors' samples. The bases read TGTGCCAGCAAGTCCCTAGCGGGACCATGGGATGAGCAGTTCTTC. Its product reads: CASKSLAGPWDEQFF.